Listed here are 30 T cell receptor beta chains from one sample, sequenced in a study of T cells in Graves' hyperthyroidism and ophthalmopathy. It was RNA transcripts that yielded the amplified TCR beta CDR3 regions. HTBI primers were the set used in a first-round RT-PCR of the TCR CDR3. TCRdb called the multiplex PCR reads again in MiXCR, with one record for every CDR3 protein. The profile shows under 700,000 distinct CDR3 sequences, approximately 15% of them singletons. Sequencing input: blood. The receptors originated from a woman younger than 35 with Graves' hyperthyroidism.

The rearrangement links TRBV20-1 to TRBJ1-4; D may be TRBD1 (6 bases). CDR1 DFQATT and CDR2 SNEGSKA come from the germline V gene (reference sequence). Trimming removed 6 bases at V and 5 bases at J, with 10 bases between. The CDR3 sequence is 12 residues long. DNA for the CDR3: TGCAGTGCGGAACAGGGAAATGAAAAACTGTTTTTT. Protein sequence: CSAEQGNEKLFF.

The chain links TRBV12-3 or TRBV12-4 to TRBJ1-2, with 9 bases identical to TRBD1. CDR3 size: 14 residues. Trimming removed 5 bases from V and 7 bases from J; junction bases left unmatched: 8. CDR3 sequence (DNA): TGTGCCAGCAGTAGCCGGGACAGGGCGGCTGGCTACACCTTC. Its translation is CASSSRDRAAGYTF.

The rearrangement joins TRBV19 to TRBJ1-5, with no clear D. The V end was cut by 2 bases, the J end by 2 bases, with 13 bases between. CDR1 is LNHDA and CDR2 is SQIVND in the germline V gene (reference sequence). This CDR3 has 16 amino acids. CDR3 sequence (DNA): TGTGCCAGTAGTATACTTGGGATCGGGGGCAATCAGCCCCAGCATTTT. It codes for CASSILGIGGNQPQHF.

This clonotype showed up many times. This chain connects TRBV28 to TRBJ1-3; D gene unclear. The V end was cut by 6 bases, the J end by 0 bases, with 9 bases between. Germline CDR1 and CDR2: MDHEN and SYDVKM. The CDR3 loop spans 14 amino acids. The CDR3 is CASSRFSSGNTIYF. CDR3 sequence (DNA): TGTGCCAGCAGCCGTTTTAGCTCTGGAAACACCATATATTTT.

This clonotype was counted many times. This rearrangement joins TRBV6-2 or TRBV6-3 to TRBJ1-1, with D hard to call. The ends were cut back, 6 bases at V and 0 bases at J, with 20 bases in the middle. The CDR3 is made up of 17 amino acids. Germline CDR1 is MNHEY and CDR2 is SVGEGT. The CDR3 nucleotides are TGTGCCAGCAGCCCCCTGAAGTTGCTAGCCATGAACACTGAAGCTTTCTTT. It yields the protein CASSPLKLLAMNTEAFF.

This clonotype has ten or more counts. CDR3 loop: CASSQPDREGGPQHF. As DNA, the CDR3 is TGCGCCAGCAGCCAACCCGACCGGGAGGGTGGGCCCCAGCATTTT. The chain uses TRBV4-1 and TRBJ1-5; D gene ambiguous. This CDR3 comprises 15 residues. Germline V lookup: CDR1 MGHRA, CDR2 YSYEKL. Trimming took 2 bases from V and 9 from J, leaving 17 bases between them.

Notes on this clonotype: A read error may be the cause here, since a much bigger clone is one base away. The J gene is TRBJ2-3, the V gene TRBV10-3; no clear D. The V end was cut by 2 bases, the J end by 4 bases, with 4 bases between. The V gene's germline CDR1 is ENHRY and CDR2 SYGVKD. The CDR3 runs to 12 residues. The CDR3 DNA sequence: TGTGCCATCAGTGAGCGAGCAGATACGCAGTATTTT. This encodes CAISERADTQYF.

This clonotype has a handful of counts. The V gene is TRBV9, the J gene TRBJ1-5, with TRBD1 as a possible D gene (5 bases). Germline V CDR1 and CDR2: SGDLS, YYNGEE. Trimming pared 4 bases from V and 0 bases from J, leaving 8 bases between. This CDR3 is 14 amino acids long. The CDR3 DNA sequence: TGTGCCAGCAGCAAACAGGATAGCAATCAGCCCCAGCATTTT. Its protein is CASSKQDSNQPQHF.

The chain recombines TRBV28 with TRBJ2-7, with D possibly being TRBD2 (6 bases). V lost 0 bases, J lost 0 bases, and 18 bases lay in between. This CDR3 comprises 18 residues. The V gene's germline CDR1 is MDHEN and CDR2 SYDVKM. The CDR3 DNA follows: TGTGCCAGCAGTTTATGGCCGGCTGGAGACGGGAGCTCCTACGAGCAGTACTTC. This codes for CASSLWPAGDGSSYEQYF.

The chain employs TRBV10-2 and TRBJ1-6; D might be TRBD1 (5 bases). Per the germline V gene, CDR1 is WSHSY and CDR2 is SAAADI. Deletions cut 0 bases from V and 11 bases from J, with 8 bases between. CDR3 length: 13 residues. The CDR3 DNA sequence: TGCGCCAGCAGTGAGTCGACGGGGGCACCCCTCCACTTT. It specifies CASSESTGAPLHF.

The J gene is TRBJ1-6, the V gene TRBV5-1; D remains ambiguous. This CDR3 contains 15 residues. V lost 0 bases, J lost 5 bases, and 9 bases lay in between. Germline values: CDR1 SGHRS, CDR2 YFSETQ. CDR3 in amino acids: CASSLGRGNNSPLHF. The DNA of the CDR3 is TGCGCCAGCAGCTTGGGGCGGGGAAATAATTCACCCCTCCACTTT.

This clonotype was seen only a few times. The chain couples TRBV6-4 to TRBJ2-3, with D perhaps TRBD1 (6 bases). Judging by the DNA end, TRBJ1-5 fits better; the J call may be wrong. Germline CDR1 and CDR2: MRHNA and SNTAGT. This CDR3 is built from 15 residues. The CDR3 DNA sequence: TGTGCCAGCAGTGACTCGCGGGGGGGCACAGATACGCAGCATTTT. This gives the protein CASSDSRGGTDTQHF.

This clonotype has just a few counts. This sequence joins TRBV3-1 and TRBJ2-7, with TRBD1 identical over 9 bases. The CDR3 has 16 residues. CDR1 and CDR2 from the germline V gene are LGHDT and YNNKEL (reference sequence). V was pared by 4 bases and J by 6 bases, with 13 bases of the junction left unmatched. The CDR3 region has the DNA TGTGCCAGCAGCCCCCAAGGGGGGACAGGGTTCTCCGAGCAGTACTTC. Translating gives CASSPQGGTGFSEQYF.

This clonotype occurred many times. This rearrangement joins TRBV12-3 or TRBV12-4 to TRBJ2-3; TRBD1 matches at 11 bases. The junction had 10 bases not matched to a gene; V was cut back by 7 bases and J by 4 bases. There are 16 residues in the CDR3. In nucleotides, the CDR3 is TGTGCCAGCAACACCAGGACAGGGGGCGGTTCAGATACGCAGTATTTT. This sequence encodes CASNTRTGGGSDTQYF.

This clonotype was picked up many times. CDR3 bases: TGTGCCAGCAGCCAAGATCCCAACAGGGCCCAGCATTTT. Translated: CASSQDPNRAQHF. V and J are TRBV3-1 and TRBJ1-5; D is perhaps TRBD1 (6 bases). V lost 0 bases, J lost 11 bases, and 11 bases lay in between. CDR3 length: 13 residues. Germline V lookup: CDR1 LGHDT, CDR2 YNNKEL (reference sequence).

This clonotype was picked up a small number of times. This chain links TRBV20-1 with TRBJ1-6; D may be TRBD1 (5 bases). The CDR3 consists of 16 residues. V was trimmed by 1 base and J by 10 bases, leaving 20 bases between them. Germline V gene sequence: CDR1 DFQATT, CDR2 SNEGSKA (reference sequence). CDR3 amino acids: CSARGPRAAGGSPLHF. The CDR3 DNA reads TGCAGTGCTAGAGGCCCACGAGCTGCTGGGGGATCACCCCTCCACTTT.

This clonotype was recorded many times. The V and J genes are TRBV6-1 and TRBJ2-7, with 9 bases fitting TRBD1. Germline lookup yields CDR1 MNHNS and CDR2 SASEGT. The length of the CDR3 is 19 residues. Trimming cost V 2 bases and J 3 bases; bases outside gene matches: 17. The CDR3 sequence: CASSEWRRSKTGGGYEQYF. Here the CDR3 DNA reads TGTGCCAGCAGTGAATGGAGGCGGTCCAAGACAGGGGGAGGCTACGAGCAGTACTTC.

The CDR3 reads CASSLFEDQPQHF. The DNA of the CDR3 is TGTGCCAGCAGTTTATTTGAGGATCAGCCCCAGCATTTT. The chain couples TRBV12-3 or TRBV12-4 to TRBJ1-5; no reliable D call. The V gene lost 2 bases and the J gene lost 5 bases, with 7 bases spanning the gap. There are 13 residues in the CDR3.

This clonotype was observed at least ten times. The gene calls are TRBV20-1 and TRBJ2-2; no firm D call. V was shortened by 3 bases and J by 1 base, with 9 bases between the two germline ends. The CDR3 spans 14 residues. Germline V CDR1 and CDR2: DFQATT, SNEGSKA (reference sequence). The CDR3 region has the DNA TGCAGTGCTAGGAACTCCATGAACACCGGGGAGCTGTTTTTT. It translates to CSARNSMNTGELFF.

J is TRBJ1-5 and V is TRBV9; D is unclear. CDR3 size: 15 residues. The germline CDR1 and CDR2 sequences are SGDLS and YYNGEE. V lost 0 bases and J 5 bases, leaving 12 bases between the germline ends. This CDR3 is CASSVATGKDQPQHF. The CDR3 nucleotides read TGTGCCAGCAGCGTAGCTACGGGTAAAGATCAGCCCCAGCATTTT. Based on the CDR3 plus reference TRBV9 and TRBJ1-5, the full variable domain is DSGVTQTPKHLITATGQRVTLRCSPRSGDLSVYWYQQSLDQGLQFLIQYYNGEERAKGNILERFSAQQFPDLHSELNLSSLELGDSALYFCASSVATGKDQPQHFGDGTRLSIL.

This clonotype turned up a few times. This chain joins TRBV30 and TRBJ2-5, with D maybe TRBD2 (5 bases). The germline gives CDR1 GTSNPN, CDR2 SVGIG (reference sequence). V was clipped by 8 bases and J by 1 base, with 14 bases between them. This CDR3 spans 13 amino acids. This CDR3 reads CAVSGSVQETQYF. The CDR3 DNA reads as TGTGCCGTAAGCGGTAGCGTCCAAGAGACCCAGTACTTC.

The CDR3 sequence is CSVRTASLNTGELFF. DNA for the CDR3: TGCAGCGTAAGGACGGCGAGTTTGAACACCGGGGAGCTGTTTTTT. V and J are TRBV29-1 and TRBJ2-2; D is uncertain. Germline values: CDR1 SQVTM, CDR2 ANQGSEA. Trimming took off 6 bases at V and 1 base at J, with 15 bases between the two ends. This CDR3 is built from 15 residues.

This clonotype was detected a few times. Written as DNA, the CDR3 is TGTGCCAGCAACACTTGGGGCAATCAGCCCCAGCATTTT. It translates to CASNTWGNQPQHF. V and J are TRBV5-6 and TRBJ1-5; D remains ambiguous. V was cut by 6 bases and J by 2 bases, with 9 bases left in between. Germline V CDR1 and CDR2: SGHDT, YYEEEE. This CDR3 is built from 13 residues. Looking up the rest from reference TRBV5-6 and TRBJ1-5 gives the full variable domain: DAGVTQSPTHLIKTRGQQVTLRCSPKSGHDTVSWYQQALGQGPQFIFQYYEEEERQRGNFPDRFSGHQFPNYSSELNVNALLLGDSALYLCASNTWGNQPQHFGDGTRLSIL.

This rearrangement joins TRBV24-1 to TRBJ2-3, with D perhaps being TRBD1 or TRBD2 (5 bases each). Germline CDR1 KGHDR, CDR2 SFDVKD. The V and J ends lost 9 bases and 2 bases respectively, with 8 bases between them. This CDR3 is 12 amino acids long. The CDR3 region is CATGGTTDTQYF. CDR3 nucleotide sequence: TGTGCCACCGGGGGAACCACAGATACGCAGTATTTT.

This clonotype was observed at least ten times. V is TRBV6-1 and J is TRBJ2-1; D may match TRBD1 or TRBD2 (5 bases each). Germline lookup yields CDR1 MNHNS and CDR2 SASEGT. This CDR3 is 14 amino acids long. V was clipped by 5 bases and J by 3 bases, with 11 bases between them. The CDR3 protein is CASSQGTRYNEQFF. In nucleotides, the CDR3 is TGTGCCAGCAGTCAAGGGACCCGCTACAATGAGCAGTTCTTC.

The CDR3 loop is CASSLGDKNYGYTF. CDR3 nucleotides: TGTGCCAGCAGCTTAGGGGACAAAAACTATGGCTACACCTTC. This chain connects TRBV5-5 to TRBJ1-2, with D possibly being TRBD1 (6 bases). The CDR3 runs 14 residues. Per the germline V gene, CDR1 is SGHKS and CDR2 is YYEKEE (reference sequence). V shed 2 bases and J shed 2 bases, with 10 bases lying between them.

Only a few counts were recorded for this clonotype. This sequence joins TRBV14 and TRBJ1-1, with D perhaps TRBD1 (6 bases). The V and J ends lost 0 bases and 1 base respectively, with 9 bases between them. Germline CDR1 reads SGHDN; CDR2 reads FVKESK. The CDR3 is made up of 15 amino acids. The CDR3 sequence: CASSQDRQENTEAFF. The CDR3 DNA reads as TGTGCCAGCAGCCAAGATAGACAGGAGAACACTGAAGCTTTCTTT.

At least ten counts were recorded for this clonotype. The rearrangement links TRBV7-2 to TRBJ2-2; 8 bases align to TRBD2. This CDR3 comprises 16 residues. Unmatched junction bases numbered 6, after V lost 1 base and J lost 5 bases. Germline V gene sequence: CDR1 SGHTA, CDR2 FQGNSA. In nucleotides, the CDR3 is TGTGCCAGCAGCTTAGAACTAGCGGTGAAAACCGGGGAGCTGTTTTTT. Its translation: CASSLELAVKTGELFF.

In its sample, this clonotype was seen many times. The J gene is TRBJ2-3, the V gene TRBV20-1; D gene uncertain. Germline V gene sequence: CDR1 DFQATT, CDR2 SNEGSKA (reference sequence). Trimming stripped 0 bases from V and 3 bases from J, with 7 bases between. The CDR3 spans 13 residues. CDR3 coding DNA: TGCAGTGCTAGAGATCGGCGGACAGATACGCAGTATTTT. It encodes CSARDRRTDTQYF.

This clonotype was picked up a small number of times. In nucleotides, the CDR3 is TGTGCCAGCTCCTGGGGGAGCGGGAATGAGCAGTTCTTC. Translation: CASSWGSGNEQFF. The gene calls are TRBV5-6 and TRBJ2-1; the D gene is possibly TRBD2 (6 bases). V was cut by 7 bases and J by 7 bases, with 15 bases left in between. The germline gives CDR1 SGHDT, CDR2 YYEEEE. The CDR3 loop spans 13 amino acids.